This passage covers 21 T cell receptor beta chains from one sample sequenced in a study of a mutant IDH1 vaccine in newly diagnosed glioma. Their recognized antigens are unknown. Measured with immunoSEQ multiplex PCR; TCRdb has only the in-frame clones, and not every one. The table lists 35,000 to 45,000 clones, 60% to 85% of them singletons. Described time point: week 23, last vaccination. The content of each vaccine dose was 300 ug of mutant IDH1 20-mer peptide, and topical imiquimod accompanied it. Sequencing was performed on PBMCs, taken from a glioma patient whose treatment included an IDH1 peptide vaccine. These receptors all stem from a middle-aged woman with glioma. Some clones in this sample may be carry-over from other donors' samples.

The chain has TRBV5-6 and TRBJ1-3; D unclear. The V and J ends lost 4 bases and 0 bases respectively, with 20 bases between them. CDR1 is SGHDT, CDR2 YYEEEE, per germline. The CDR3 is 18 residues long. CDR3 loop: CASSGYGPEITSGNTIYF. The CDR3 DNA sequence: TGTGCCAGCAGCGGGTATGGCCCGGAGATCACCTCTGGAAACACCATATATTTT.

This clone appeared once. The chain employs TRBV7-9 and TRBJ1-1, with D unresolved. The V end was cut by 2 bases, the J end by 0 bases, with 16 bases between. Germline V gene sequence: CDR1 SEHNR, CDR2 FQNEAQ (reference sequence). This CDR3 comprises 17 residues. The CDR3 DNA reads as TGTGCCAGCAGCTTAATAGGTTATGTGGGCCTGAACACTGAAGCTTTCTTT. Translating gives CASSLIGYVGLNTEAFF.

The chain recombines TRBV6-1 with TRBJ2-2, with D perhaps TRBD2 (5 bases). This CDR3 region has 13 residues. Germline-derived CDR1 and CDR2 are MNHNS and SASEGT. Deletions cut 6 bases from V and 7 bases from J, with 12 bases between. CDR3 in DNA: TGTGCCAGCAGGAGGGATAGGAACGGGGAGCTGTTTTTT. The encoded protein is CASRRDRNGELFF.

The J gene is TRBJ2-5, the V gene TRBV7-2, with 10 bases aligning to TRBD1. Germline-derived CDR1 and CDR2 are SGHTA and FQGNSA. The V gene end was trimmed by 1 base and the J gene end by 3 bases; junction bases not matched to a gene: 5. The CDR3 loop spans 16 amino acids. CDR3 bases: TGTGCCAGCAGCTTAGGTCCGGGACAGGGGAAAGAGACCCAGTACTTC. Its translation: CASSLGPGQGKETQYF.

The CDR3 loop reads CASSPGKSNNQPQHF. In nucleotides, the CDR3 is TGTGCCAGCTCACCAGGGAAGTCGAACAATCAGCCCCAGCATTTT. The V call is TRBV18, the J call TRBJ1-5; D uncertain. CDR1 KGHSH and CDR2 LQKENI come from the germline V gene. V lost 2 bases to trimming and J lost 3 bases, with 11 bases between them. CDR3 length: 15 amino acids.

The chain joins TRBV27 to TRBJ2-7; the match to TRBD2 covers 9 bases. CDR3 length: 16 residues. Trimming removed 6 bases from V and 7 bases from J; junction bases left unmatched: 16. Germline values: CDR1 MNHEY, CDR2 SMNVEV (reference sequence). In DNA form, the CDR3 reads TGTGCCAGCAGCCCGATATTTGGTAGCGGGAGTTATGAGCAGTACTTC. Its translation is CASSPIFGSGSYEQYF.

This chain links TRBV7-9 with TRBJ2-7, with D uncertain. Per the germline V gene, CDR1 is SEHNR and CDR2 is FQNEAQ (reference sequence). The CDR3 spans 14 residues. V dropped 1 base and J dropped 4 bases, with 11 bases sitting between them. The CDR3 loop reads CASSLVAAGYEQYF. DNA of the CDR3: TGTGCCAGCAGCTTAGTGGCAGCTGGGTACGAGCAGTACTTC.

This clone has just a few counts. The chain carries TRBV4-3 and TRBJ1-2, with D unclear. Trimming removed 0 bases at V and 3 bases at J, with 2 bases between. The CDR3 extends over 12 amino acids. Germline assignment: CDR1 LGHNA and CDR2 YSLEER. The CDR3 DNA reads as TGCGCCAGCAGCCAAGACCACTATGGCTACACCTTC. Translating it yields CASSQDHYGYTF.

This clone was found once. V gene TRBV19 combines with J gene TRBJ2-2; 7 bases are shared with TRBD1. This CDR3 comprises 14 residues. The V segment lost 6 bases and the J segment 3 bases; nucleotides outside the gene matches: 4. Per the germline V gene, CDR1 is LNHDA and CDR2 is SQIVND (reference sequence). The DNA of the CDR3 is TGTGCCAGTAGAGTGCAGGGGGACACCGGGGAGCTGTTTTTT. As protein: CASRVQGDTGELFF.

The chain carries TRBV6-1 and TRBJ1-5; tentative D call: TRBD1 (5 bases). The CDR3 is 13 residues long. Trimming took 2 bases from V and 10 from J, leaving 12 bases between them. Looked up from germline, CDR1 is MNHNS and CDR2 is SASEGT. The CDR3 loop is CASSETRGRPQHF. Written as DNA, the CDR3 is TGTGCCAGCAGTGAAACTAGGGGACGACCCCAGCATTTT.

This rearrangement joins TRBV9 to TRBJ1-5; a possible D gene is TRBD1 (5 bases). The V and J ends lost 3 bases and 7 bases respectively, with 14 bases between them. CDR3 size: 14 residues. The germline CDR1 and CDR2 sequences are SGDLS and YYNGEE. The chain's CDR3 is CASSALGATQPQHF. CDR3 sequence (DNA): TGTGCCAGCAGCGCCCTCGGGGCGACGCAGCCCCAGCATTTT.

This chain links TRBV29-1 with TRBJ2-2; the D is unclear. CDR1 and CDR2 from the germline V gene are SQVTM and ANQGSEA. The CDR3 extends over 16 amino acids. Trimming shortened V by 0 bases and J by 6 bases, and 17 bases separated the two germline ends. The CDR3 DNA sequence: TGCAGCGTTGAAGATTCATCCTTGAGTGGCCCCGGGGAGCTGTTTTTT. As protein: CSVEDSSLSGPGELFF.

This chain joins TRBV10-3 and TRBJ1-2; 10 bases align to TRBD1. Germline loops: CDR1 ENHRY, CDR2 SYGVKD. The V and J ends lost 6 bases and 8 bases, in that order; junction bases with no gene match: 12. This CDR3 region has 15 residues. CDR3 amino acids: CAISFRDRGVEGYTF. The CDR3 DNA follows: TGTGCCATCAGCTTCCGGGACAGGGGAGTAGAAGGCTACACCTTC.

The rearrangement joins TRBV5-1 to TRBJ1-1; no reliable D call. Germline CDR1 is SGHRS and CDR2 is YFSETQ. V was clipped by 0 bases and J by 3 bases, with 9 bases between them. CDR3 size: 14 residues. The CDR3 here is CASSLVAIDTEAFF. CDR3 bases: TGCGCCAGCAGCTTGGTAGCGATCGACACTGAAGCTTTCTTT.

The chain couples TRBV2 to TRBJ1-3, with D uncertain. CDR1 is SNHLY, CDR2 FYNNEI, per germline. Trimming shortened V by 4 bases and J by 3 bases, and 7 bases separated the two germline ends. The CDR3 has 13 residues. CDR3 sequence (DNA): TGTGCCAGCAGTGCCCCAGGTGGAAACACCATATATTTT. This codes for CASSAPGGNTIYF.

The chain is built from TRBV27 and TRBJ2-5; D perhaps matches TRBD2 (6 bases). The CDR3 loop spans 14 amino acids. CDR1 and CDR2 (germline): MNHEY, SMNVEV (reference sequence). Trimming shortened V by 5 bases and J by 0 bases, and 10 bases separated the two germline ends. This chain's CDR3 is CASSRSGYQETQYF. CDR3 nucleotides: TGTGCCAGCAGTCGGAGCGGGTACCAAGAGACCCAGTACTTC.

This chain connects TRBV4-3 to TRBJ1-6, with D possibly matching TRBD1 (5 bases). The V gene lost 1 base and the J gene lost 3 bases, with 7 bases spanning the gap. Germline CDR1 reads LGHNA; CDR2 reads YSLEER. CDR3 length: 15 amino acids. For the CDR3, the DNA is TGCGCCAGCAGCCAAGGGGGGTTCTATAATTCACCCCTCCACTTT. Protein: CASSQGGFYNSPLHF.

The chain has TRBV19 and TRBJ2-4, with D unclear. Germline assignment: CDR1 LNHDA and CDR2 SQIVND (reference sequence). Trimming pared 2 bases from V and 6 bases from J, leaving 14 bases between. The CDR3 runs to 15 residues. In DNA form, the CDR3 reads TGTGCCAGTAGTATAACCCTATTGGGCTTAAACATTCAGTACTTC. Amino acids: CASSITLLGLNIQYF.

This chain connects TRBV7-2 to TRBJ2-1; D gene ambiguous. Germline V lookup: CDR1 SGHTA, CDR2 FQGNSA. The CDR3 totals 13 residues. V lost 1 base, J lost 7 bases, and 8 bases lay in between. The CDR3 nucleotides read TGTGCCAGCAGCTTAGAACTCGGTAATGAGCAGTTCTTC. The encoded protein is CASSLELGNEQFF. The full variable domain, with the rest looked up from reference TRBV7-2 and TRBJ2-1, is GAGVSQSPSNKVTEKGKDVELRCDPISGHTALYWYRQSLGQGLEFLIYFQGNSAPDKSGLPSDRFSAERTGGSVSTLTIQRTQQEDSAVYLCASSLELGNEQFFGPGTRLTVL.

In its sample, this clone was seen a few times. The chain couples TRBV2 to TRBJ2-7; no definite D call. Germline V lookup: CDR1 SNHLY, CDR2 FYNNEI. The CDR3 has 12 residues. V was clipped by 4 bases and J by 5 bases, with 9 bases between them. CDR3 loop: CASSVTANEQYF. For the CDR3, the DNA is TGTGCCAGCAGTGTGACTGCAAACGAGCAGTACTTC.

The V call is TRBV29-1, the J call TRBJ2-4; D ambiguous. Looked up from germline, CDR1 is SQVTM and CDR2 is ANQGSEA. The CDR3 extends over 13 amino acids. Trimming took 3 bases from V and 0 from J, leaving 6 bases between them. The CDR3 region is CSVEGIAKNIQYF. DNA for the CDR3: TGCAGCGTTGAGGGTATAGCCAAAAACATTCAGTACTTC.